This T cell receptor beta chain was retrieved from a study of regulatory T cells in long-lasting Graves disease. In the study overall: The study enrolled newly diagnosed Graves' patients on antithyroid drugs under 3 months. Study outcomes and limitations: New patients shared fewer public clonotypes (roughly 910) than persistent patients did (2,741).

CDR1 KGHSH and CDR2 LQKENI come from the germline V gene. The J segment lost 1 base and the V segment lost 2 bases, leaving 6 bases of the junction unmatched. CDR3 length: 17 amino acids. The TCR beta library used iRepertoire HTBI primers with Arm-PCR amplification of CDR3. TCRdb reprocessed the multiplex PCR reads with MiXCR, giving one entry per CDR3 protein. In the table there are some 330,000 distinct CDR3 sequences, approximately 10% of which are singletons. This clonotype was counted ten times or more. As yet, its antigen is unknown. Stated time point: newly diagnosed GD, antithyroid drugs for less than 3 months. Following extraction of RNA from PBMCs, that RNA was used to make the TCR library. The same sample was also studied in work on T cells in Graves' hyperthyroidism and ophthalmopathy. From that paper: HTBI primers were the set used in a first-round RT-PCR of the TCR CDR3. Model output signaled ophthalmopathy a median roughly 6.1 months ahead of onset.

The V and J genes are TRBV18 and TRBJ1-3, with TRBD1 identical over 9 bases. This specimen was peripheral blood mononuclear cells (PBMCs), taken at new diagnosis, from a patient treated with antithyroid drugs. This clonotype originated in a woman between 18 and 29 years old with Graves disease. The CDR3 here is CASSPNRGLLSGNTIYF. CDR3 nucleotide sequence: TGTGCCAGCTCACCAAACAGGGGGCTGTTGTCTGGAAACACCATATATTTT.